This T cell receptor beta chain originates from a study of control samples from healthy donors and cancer patients. The table came from immunoSEQ multiplex PCR; TCRdb's copy has only in-frame clones and leaves some out. Of under 130,000 clones in the sample, 83% are singletons; the top ten hold over 10%. This CDR3 comprises 15 residues. Per germline, CDR1 LNHDA and CDR2 SQIVND (reference sequence). With 4 bases removed from V and 0 bases from J, the gap between germline ends came to 10 bases. The J gene is TRBJ2-1, the V gene TRBV19; no clear D gene. Sequences were obtained from blood. This receptor was taken from a woman in her 50s in good health. CDR3 sequence reads: CASSSSRSSYNEQFF. As DNA, the CDR3 is TGTGCCAGTAGTAGTTCCCGAAGCTCCTACAATGAGCAGTTCTTC.